This TCR beta chain was sequenced for a study of T cell changes during pregnancy in multiple sclerosis. Repertoires were generated with immunoSEQ multiplex PCR, while TCRdb's copy carries only in-frame clones and drops some. The table records 75,000 to 95,000 clones, around 90% of them present only once. This clone appeared once. V was pared by 6 bases and J by 2 bases, with 8 bases between. The CDR3 has 13 amino acids. CDR1 is SNHLY and CDR2 is FYNNEI in the germline V gene. The input for sequencing was peripheral blood, taken before pregnancy. The sequence was collected from a female donor with multiple sclerosis, enrolled in a pregnancy study. This chain joins TRBV2 and TRBJ1-5; no clear D. CDR3 amino acids: CASRARGNQPQHF. CDR3 nucleotide sequence: TGTGCCAGCAGGGCGAGGGGCAATCAGCCCCAGCATTTT.